The 13 T cell receptor beta chains listed next were all sequenced from one sample in a study of T cell responses to AZD1222 COVID-19 vaccine. Sequencing was performed with immunoSEQ multiplex PCR; in TCRdb, only in-frame clones are kept and a portion is missing. The repertoire holds about 120,000 clones, around 83% seen once, with around 27% in the top ten. The specimen comprised peripheral blood, sampled 28 days after the second AZD1222 dose. Every receptor here comes from an adult who received the AZD1222 COVID-19 vaccine.

This chain uses TRBV11-2 with TRBJ1-4; 8 bases are shared with TRBD1. There are 13 residues in the CDR3. Unmatched junction bases numbered 6, after V lost 5 bases and J lost 10 bases. Germline CDR1 SGHAT, CDR2 FQNNGV. The CDR3 DNA reads as TGTGCCAGCAGCCCCGGGGACAGGCTAAAACTGTTTTTT. The encoded protein is CASSPGDRLKLFF.

In its sample, this clone was seen a few times. The V and J genes are TRBV10-3 and TRBJ2-7, with D tentatively TRBD1 (5 bases). Looked up from germline, CDR1 is ENHRY and CDR2 is SYGVKD. CDR3 length equals 14 residues. Between the trimmed V and J ends, which lost 6 bases and 2 bases, there was a span of 14 bases. The CDR3 DNA reads TGTGCCATCAGATCGACAGTCTATCCCTACGAGCAGTACTTC. This gives the protein CAIRSTVYPYEQYF.

The rearrangement uses TRBV6-2 or TRBV6-3 and TRBJ1-5; the D gene is possibly TRBD1 (6 bases). This CDR3 spans 16 amino acids. CDR1 is MNHEY, CDR2 SVGEGT, per germline. The V and J ends lost 2 bases and 2 bases respectively, with 13 bases between them. The DNA for the CDR3 is TGTGCCAGCAGTTACGGGAGGACAGACGGCAATCAGCCCCAGCATTTT. Translated: CASSYGRTDGNQPQHF.

V usage is TRBV6-5 and J usage is TRBJ2-2; D unresolved. The CDR3 runs 15 residues. Trimming removed 8 bases from V and 3 bases from J, with 16 bases in between. Germline CDR1 and CDR2: MNHEY and SVGAGI. The CDR3 DNA follows: TGTGCCAGCTTCCACTGGGCAGCCCACACCGGGGAGCTGTTTTTT. Translating gives CASFHWAAHTGELFF.

The chain recombines TRBV12-3 or TRBV12-4 with TRBJ1-5; TRBD1 is a possible D gene (6 bases). The CDR3 is made up of 13 amino acids. V was cut by 5 bases and J by 5 bases, with 10 bases left in between. The CDR3 coding sequence is TGTGCCAGCAGTCGCAGGGGAGATCAGCCCCAGCATTTT. This gives the protein CASSRRGDQPQHF.

The chain combines TRBV15 with TRBJ2-7, with D possibly TRBD1 on 7 matching bases. Germline V gene sequence: CDR1 LNHNV, CDR2 YYDKDF (reference sequence). The CDR3 spans 18 residues. V gave up 5 bases and J gave up 3 bases, with 26 bases separating them. The CDR3 here is CATSGLGGQAGLRYEQYF. CDR3 sequence (DNA): TGTGCCACCAGCGGACTGGGAGGACAGGCCGGCTTACGCTACGAGCAGTACTTC.

This clone was observed once. The chain links TRBV27 to TRBJ1-2; D not certain. CDR1 and CDR2 from the germline V gene are MNHEY and SMNVEV (reference sequence). Trimming pared 3 bases from V and 7 bases from J, leaving 18 bases between. This CDR3 region has 15 residues. This chain's CDR3 is CASSFFGPLSGGYTF. DNA for the CDR3: TGTGCCAGCAGTTTCTTCGGACCCCTCAGCGGTGGCTACACCTTC.

The chain uses TRBV11-2 and TRBJ1-1; 10 bases fit TRBD1. CDR1 is SGHAT and CDR2 is FQNNGV in the germline V gene. The CDR3 sequence is 14 residues long. J lost 9 bases, V lost 2 bases, and 6 bases had no gene match. The CDR3 reads CASSLQGQGEKAFF. CDR3 coding DNA: TGTGCCAGCAGCTTACAAGGACAGGGGGAAAAAGCTTTCTTT. The whole variable domain, filled in from reference TRBV11-2 and TRBJ1-1, reads EAGVAQSPRYKIIEKRQSVAFWCNPISGHATLYWYQQILGQGPKLLIQFQNNGVVDDSQLPKDRFSAERLKGVDSTLKIQPAKLEDSAVYLCASSLQGQGEKAFFGQGTRLTVV.

CDR3 DNA: TGTGCCAGCAGTTACCTGACAGGGGGCCCCGGGGAGCTGTTTTTT. Residues: CASSYLTGGPGELFF. V usage is TRBV6-5 and J usage is TRBJ2-2; 10 positions agree with TRBD1. V shed 2 bases and J 6 bases; nucleotides not matched to a gene: 3. The CDR3 is 15 residues long. The germline V gene encodes CDR1 MNHEY and CDR2 SVGAGI.

This chain links TRBV27 with TRBJ2-1; a possible D gene is TRBD1 (6 bases). V dropped 6 bases and J dropped 3 bases, with 18 bases sitting between them. Germline-derived CDR1 and CDR2 are MNHEY and SMNVEV (reference sequence). CDR3 length equals 16 residues. The CDR3 DNA reads TGTGCCAGCAGCCTCTTAGGTGGCAGGGGCTACAATGAGCAGTTCTTC. Amino acid sequence: CASSLLGGRGYNEQFF.

Of note for this clone: The junction and the germline gene differ at one end; a read error may be behind it. The chain uses TRBV19 and TRBJ1-1; the D is unclear. The CDR3 loop spans 16 amino acids. Germline loops: CDR1 LNHDA, CDR2 SQIVND (reference sequence). The CDR3, as DNA: TGTGCCAGTAGTATATGGGGAGCGGGCCGGAACAATGAAGCTTTCTTT. Translated: CASSIWGAGRNNEAFF.

The chain recombines TRBV7-9 with TRBJ1-2; TRBD1 might be the D (6 bases). Trimming stripped 5 bases from V and 3 bases from J, with 16 bases between. The CDR3 covers 15 residues. The germline CDR1 and CDR2 sequences are SEHNR and FQNEAQ (reference sequence). The CDR3 spells CASSPKGGPDYGYTF. Written as DNA, the CDR3 is TGTGCCAGCAGCCCTAAAGGGGGGCCCGACTATGGCTACACCTTC.

This clone occurred once. V usage is TRBV5-5 and J usage is TRBJ1-5, with no clear D. V dropped 6 bases and J dropped 6 bases, with 13 bases sitting between them. CDR3 length: 13 residues. Per the germline V gene, CDR1 is SGHKS and CDR2 is YYEKEE (reference sequence). The CDR3 sequence is CASTHTPSQPQHF. The CDR3, as DNA: TGTGCCAGCACCCATACCCCTAGTCAGCCCCAGCATTTT. The whole variable domain, remainder taken from reference TRBV5-5 and TRBJ1-5, is DAGVTQSPTHLIKTRGQQVTLRCSPISGHKSVSWYQQVLGQGPQFIFQYYEKEERGRGNFPDRFSARQFPNYSSELNVNALLLGDSALYLCASTHTPSQPQHFGDGTRLSIL.